The T cell receptor (beta chain) described here comes from a study of early T cells in non-severe SARS-CoV-2 infection (dated by TCRdb to the early 2020s). For the wider study: Bulk RNA from unsorted whole blood was used for TCR sequencing, so alpha and beta chains could not be paired. Overall study outcomes, separate from this receptor: VDJdb matching was skewed toward anti-spike CD8 responses and likely underestimated virus-specific expansions, missing private and CD4 specificities.

The CDR3 sequence holds 15 residues, the cysteine and phenylalanine included. The read is trimmed to its CDR3 DNA, 45 bases read in frame from base 1. The CDR1 and CDR2 encoded by the germline V gene (reference sequence) are LNHNV and YYDKDF. V is clipped by 5 bases and J by 2 bases, and the sequence between their germline boundaries is 13 bases long. The library was prepared using 5' RACE. TCRdb lists the instrument as NextSeq 500. To correct for sequencing error and PCR bias, the TCR library protocol tagged individual cDNA molecules with unique molecular identifiers. Both TCR alpha and beta chains were sequenced, and tight co-correlation was observed between alpha and beta sequence abundances in each sample. In the paper's pipeline: V gene, J gene and CDR3 annotation of TCR sequences was performed with Decombinator V4. TCRs were defined as expanded if a significant change between any two time points was detected under a Poisson model with p below 0.0001. Abundances of TCRs were expressed as counts per million after normalisation to the total number of TCRs sequenced in each sample. MAIT TCRs were defined by TRAV1-2 paired with TRAJ12, TRAJ20 or TRAJ33, and iNKT TCRs by TRAV10 paired with TRAJ18. VDJdb, accessed on 1 November 2021, was searched for TCRs annotated for CMV, EBV and SARS-CoV-2, and TCRs annotated for more than one antigen were excluded. TCRdb took the public reads, trimmed them with fastp at Q25, ran MiXCR for clone calling and kept in-frame beta chains. Duplicate CDR3 protein sequences are folded into a single record with the most common DNA and genes. The V and J calls here are based on TCRdb, not the publication. For this sample there are tens of thousands of distinct CDR3 sequences; 15% to 19% appear just once. Of the sample, 12% is held by the ten largest clones.

This was a case-control study nested in a cohort of healthcare workers in London, UK, who had nasopharyngeal swab PCR tests and blood samples taken every week. Healthcare workers were recruited during the week of the UK lockdown, between 23 and 31 March 2020, and followed weekly for up to roughly 15 weeks. This clonotype was observed a few times. It lacks a known antigen. Nothing much larger sits one base from this clone, and base qualities are not available. Source material: whole blood. The receptor was derived from an adult who was a healthcare worker with PCR-confirmed SARS-CoV-2 infection or an uninfected control (not recorded which). In this chain, TRBV15 is recombined with TRBJ2-1; the D gene cannot be resolved reliably. The base sequence is TGTGCCACCAGCTCTGCGTGGGGAACCTACAATGAGCAGTTCTTC. This yields the protein CATSSAWGTYNEQFF.